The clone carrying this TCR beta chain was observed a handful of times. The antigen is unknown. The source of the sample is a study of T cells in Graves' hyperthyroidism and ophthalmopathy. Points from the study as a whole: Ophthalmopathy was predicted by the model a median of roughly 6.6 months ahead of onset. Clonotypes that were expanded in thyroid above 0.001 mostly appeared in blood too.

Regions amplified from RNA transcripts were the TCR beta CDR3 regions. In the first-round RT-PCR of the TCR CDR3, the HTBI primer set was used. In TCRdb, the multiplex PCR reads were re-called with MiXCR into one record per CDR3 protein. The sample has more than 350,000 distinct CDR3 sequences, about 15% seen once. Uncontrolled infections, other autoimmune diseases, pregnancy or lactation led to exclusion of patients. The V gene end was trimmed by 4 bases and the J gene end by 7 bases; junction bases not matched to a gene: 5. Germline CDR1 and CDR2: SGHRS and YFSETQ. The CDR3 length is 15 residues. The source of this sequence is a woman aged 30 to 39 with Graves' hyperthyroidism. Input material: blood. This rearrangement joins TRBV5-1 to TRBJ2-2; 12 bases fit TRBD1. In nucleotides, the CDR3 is TGCGCCAGCAGCCGGGGACAGGGGGCGGACGGGGAGCTGTTTTTT. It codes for CASSRGQGADGELFF.